Here is one TCR beta chain with its context. The data derive from a study of blood T cell repertoires in COVID-19. Sequencing was performed with immunoSEQ multiplex PCR; in TCRdb, only in-frame clones are kept and a portion is missing. This sample yields about 300,000 clones, of which more than 75% are seen a single time; 4% to 5% belongs to the top ten. Looked up from germline, CDR1 is KGHSH and CDR2 is LQKENI. V was trimmed by 3 bases and J by 8 bases, leaving 13 bases between them. The CDR3 runs 13 residues. The source material was PBMCs or T cells enriched from blood (not recorded which). This sequence originates from a man aged 25-45 years who had recovered from COVID-19. The chain is built from TRBV18 and TRBJ1-1; no definite D call. The CDR3 DNA follows: TGTGCCAGCTCACCTTTATCAGGATCAGAAGCTTTCTTT. Translating it yields CASSPLSGSEAFF.